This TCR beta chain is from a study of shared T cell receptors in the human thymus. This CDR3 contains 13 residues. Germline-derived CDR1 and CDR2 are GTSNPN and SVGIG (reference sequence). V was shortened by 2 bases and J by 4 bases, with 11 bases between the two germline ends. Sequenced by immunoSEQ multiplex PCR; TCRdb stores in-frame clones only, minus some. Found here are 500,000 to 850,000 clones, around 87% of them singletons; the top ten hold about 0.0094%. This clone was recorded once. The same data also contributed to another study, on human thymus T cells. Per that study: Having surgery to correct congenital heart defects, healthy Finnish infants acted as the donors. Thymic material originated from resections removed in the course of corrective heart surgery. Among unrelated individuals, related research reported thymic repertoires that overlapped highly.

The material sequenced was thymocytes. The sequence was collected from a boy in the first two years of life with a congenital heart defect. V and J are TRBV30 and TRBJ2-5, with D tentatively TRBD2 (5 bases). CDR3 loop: CAWSYIALETQYF. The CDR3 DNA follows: TGTGCCTGGAGTTACATAGCGTTAGAGACCCAGTACTTC.